Below, one TCR beta chain is given with its context. Its antigen remains unidentified. At the DNA level, this CDR3 is encoded by other sequences in the same sample as well. The entry originates in a study of cytomegalovirus exposure and HLA in healthy donors. Findings and limits, study-wide: A later examination showed that TCR association rates differed by HLA locus, with DRB1 most and HLA-C fewest. Diagnosis of cytomegalovirus status made by the classifier reportedly showed high specificity and sensitivity.

Germline loops: CDR1 MNHNS, CDR2 SASEGT. The V gene end was trimmed by 11 bases and the J gene end by 3 bases; junction bases not matched to a gene: 12. This CDR3 region has 15 residues. Despite likely unrecorded immune exposures, the donors were nominally healthy at the time of sampling. PCR was performed using 60 Vbeta and 13 Jbeta primers. Per the original data handling: Later reanalysis found roughly 80 million unique TCR beta chains, around 9.9 million of them shared. Method: immunoSEQ multiplex PCR; TCRdb's copy keeps in-frame clones and lacks some. That table is the source of V, J and clone size, and D and trimming were worked out from the DNA. The repertoire holds around 99,000 clones, with roughly 71% as singletons.

The chain joins TRBV6-1 to TRBJ2-2, with 7 bases fitting TRBD2. The receptor comes from a woman aged 70-85 years in good health and CMV-seropositive. Sequenced: PBMCs. The CDR3 DNA is TGTGCCGGAAGAGGGACTACAATCTACACCGGGGAGCTGTTTTTT. Translating it yields CAGRGTTIYTGELFF.